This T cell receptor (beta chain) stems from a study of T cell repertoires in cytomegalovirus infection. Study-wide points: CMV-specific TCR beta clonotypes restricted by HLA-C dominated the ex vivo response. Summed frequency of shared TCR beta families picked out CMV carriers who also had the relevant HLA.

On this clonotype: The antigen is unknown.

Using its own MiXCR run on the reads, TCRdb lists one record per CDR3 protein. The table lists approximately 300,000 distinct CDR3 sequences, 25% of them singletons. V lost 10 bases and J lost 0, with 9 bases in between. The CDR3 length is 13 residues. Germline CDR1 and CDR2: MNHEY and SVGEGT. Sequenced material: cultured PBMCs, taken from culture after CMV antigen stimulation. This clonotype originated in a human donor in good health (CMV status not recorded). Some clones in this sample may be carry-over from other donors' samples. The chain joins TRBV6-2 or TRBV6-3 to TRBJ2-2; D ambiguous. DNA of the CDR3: TGTGCCATTCTTGTACCGAACACCGGGGAGCTGTTTTTT. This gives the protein CAILVPNTGELFF.